This T cell receptor beta chain was documented in a study of T-cell memory formation after mild COVID-19. The CDR3 is 15 amino acids. Losses at the gene ends were 2 bases for V and 1 base for J; bases not matched to a gene: 1. Looked up from germline, CDR1 is SGDLS and CDR2 is YYNGEE. TCRdb recomputed calls from the 5' RACE reads with MiXCR, one row per CDR3 protein. This table holds some 300,000 distinct CDR3 sequences, 20% to 25% found once. This clonotype showed up just a few times. This TCR was sampled from a man aged 18 to 29 who had mild COVID-19 (a few samples of this study predate the infection). Cell type and time point are not known. The chain joins TRBV9 to TRBJ2-5; 11 bases align to TRBD2. The sample comprised PBMCs or a T cell subset sorted from them (not recorded which). The CDR3 region has the DNA TGTGCCAGCAGCGTTAGCGGGGGGGCCCAAGAGACCCAGTACTTC. It specifies CASSVSGGAQETQYF. Using reference TRBV9 and TRBJ2-5 for the parts outside the CDR3, the full variable domain is DSGVTQTPKHLITATGQRVTLRCSPRSGDLSVYWYQQSLDQGLQFLIQYYNGEERAKGNILERFSAQQFPDLHSELNLSSLELGDSALYFCASSVSGGAQETQYFGPGTRLLVL.